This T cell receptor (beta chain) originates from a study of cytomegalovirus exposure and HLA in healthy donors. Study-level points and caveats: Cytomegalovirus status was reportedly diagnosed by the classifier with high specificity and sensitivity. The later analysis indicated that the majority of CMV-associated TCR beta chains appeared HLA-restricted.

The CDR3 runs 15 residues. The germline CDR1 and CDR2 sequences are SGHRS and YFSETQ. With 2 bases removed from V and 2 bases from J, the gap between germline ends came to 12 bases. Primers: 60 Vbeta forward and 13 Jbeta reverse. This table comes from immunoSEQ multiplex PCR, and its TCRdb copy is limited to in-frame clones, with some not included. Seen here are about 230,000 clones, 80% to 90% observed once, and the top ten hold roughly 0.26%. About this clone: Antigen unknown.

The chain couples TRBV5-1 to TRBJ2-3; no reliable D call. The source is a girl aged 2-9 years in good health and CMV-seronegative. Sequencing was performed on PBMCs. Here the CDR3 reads CASSFSRSSTDTQYF. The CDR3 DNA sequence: TGCGCCAGCAGCTTTTCAAGGAGTTCCACAGATACGCAGTATTTT.